Listed below are T cell receptor beta chains from one sample, sequenced in a study of T cells in Graves' hyperthyroidism and ophthalmopathy. From the multiplex PCR reads, TCRdb called clonotypes with MiXCR, one entry per CDR3 protein. The profile covers approximately 320,000 distinct CDR3 sequences, with around a sixth appearing a single time and approximately 33% taken by the ten largest. The sample comprised blood. These receptors came from a man aged 25 to 40 with Graves' hyperthyroidism. Both conserved end residues are part of each CDR3. The order of the fields is D gene, V gene, J gene, clone size, CDR3 protein, CDR3 DNA. A D gene is named only where the DNA matches it firmly. Expanded clones are given a class, and other clones once, few, many or no size at all.

>-|TRBV5-8|TRBJ2-5|many
CASRSAFGGEETQYF
TGTGCCAGCAGGTCGGCATTTGGAGGGGAAGAGACCCAGTACTTC
>TRBD1|TRBV29-1|TRBJ2-5|-
CSVLDRATRQETQYF
TGCAGCGTACTGGACAGGGCGACCAGACAAGAGACCCAGTACTTC
>-|TRBV28|TRBJ2-1|many
CASSLGIANLHEQFF
TGTGCCAGCAGTTTGGGGATAGCCAACCTCCATGAGCAGTTCTTC
>-|TRBV7-9|TRBJ2-3|few
CASSLGQTIDTQYF
TGTGCCAGCAGCTTAGGGCAGACCATAGATACGCAGTATTTT
>TRBD2|TRBV5-1|TRBJ2-4|-
CASSSTSGSSDLLDIQYF
TGCGCCAGCAGTTCGACTAGCGGGAGTTCTGATTTGTTGGACATTCAGTACTTC
>TRBD2|TRBV7-3|TRBJ2-3|many
CASSLTSSGSDTQYF
TGTGCCAGCAGCTTAACCTCTAGCGGGAGTGATACGCAGTATTTT
>-|TRBV2|TRBJ1-1|many
CASSEAGNTEAFF
TGTGCCAGCAGTGAAGCCGGGAACACTGAAGCTTTCTTT
>-|TRBV7-9|TRBJ2-3|few
CASSFRLGGTDTQYF
TGTGCCAGCAGCTTCAGACTCGGAGGCACAGATACGCAGTATTTT
>-|TRBV7-3|TRBJ2-7|many
CASSLNPVSSYEQYF
TGTGCCAGCAGCTTGAACCCGGTGAGCTCCTACGAGCAGTACTTC
>TRBD2|TRBV5-6|TRBJ2-1|-
CASSWTTSGSSYNEQFF
TGTGCCAGCAGCTGGACCACTAGCGGGAGCTCCTACAATGAGCAGTTCTTC
>-|TRBV20-1|TRBJ2-2|few
CSAVASEAPSGELFF
TGCAGTGCAGTAGCGAGTGAGGCCCCCAGCGGGGAGCTGTTTTTT
>TRBD2|TRBV7-2|TRBJ2-2|many
CASSLGLPNTGELFF
TGTGCCAGCAGCTTGGGACTACCGAACACCGGGGAGCTGTTTTTT
>-|TRBV15|TRBJ1-5|few
CATSPSPRQPQHF
TGTGCCACCAGCCCATCTCCGCGGCAGCCCCAGCATTTT
>TRBD1|TRBV20-1|TRBJ1-2|many
CSAADRDNYGYTF
TGCAGTGCCGCCGACAGGGACAACTATGGCTACACCTTC
>TRBD1|TRBV30|TRBJ1-5|many
CAWSGGGEQPQHF
TGTGCCTGGAGTGGAGGGGGCGAGCAGCCCCAGCATTTT
>-|TRBV27|TRBJ2-3|-
CASSYRDYGTDTQYF
TGTGCCAGCAGTTACAGGGATTACGGCACAGATACGCAGTATTTT
>-|TRBV19|TRBJ2-3|-
CASRADSGTDTQYF
TGTGCCAGTAGGGCGGACAGTGGCACAGATACGCAGTATTTT
>-|TRBV5-8|TRBJ1-2|few
CASSSPRQDYGYTF
TGTGCCAGCAGTTCGCCACGACAGGACTATGGCTACACCTTC
>-|TRBV20-1|TRBJ2-1|few
CSARQASVDNEQFF
TGCAGTGCAAGACAGGCCTCCGTGGACAATGAGCAGTTCTTC
>-|TRBV27|TRBJ1-1|-
CASSGAGLEAFF
TGTGCCAGCAGTGGGGCAGGCCTTGAAGCTTTCTTT
>-|TRBV7-9|TRBJ2-3|-
CASSFPGVDYTQYF
TGTGCCAGCAGCTTCCCCGGGGTAGATTATACGCAGTATTTT
>TRBD2|TRBV3-1|TRBJ2-1|few
CASSQSLAGGSSYNEQFF
TGTGCCAGCAGCCAATCCCTAGCGGGGGGGAGCTCCTACAATGAGCAGTTCTTC
>TRBD1|TRBV11-2|TRBJ2-7|many
CASSLERTGAYEQYF
TGTGCCAGCAGCTTAGAACGGACAGGGGCCTACGAGCAGTACTTC
>TRBD1|TRBV11-2|TRBJ2-3|-
CVSSRGQLKDTQYF
TGTGTCAGCAGCCGGGGACAGCTAAAAGATACGCAGTATTTT
>-|TRBV19|TRBJ2-1|-
CASSSHQGRQYNEQFF
TGTGCCAGTAGTAGCCATCAGGGGAGGCAGTACAATGAGCAGTTCTTC
>-|TRBV12-3/TRBV12-4|TRBJ1-1|-
CASSLAQGKNTEAFF
TGTGCCAGCAGTTTAGCCCAGGGAAAGAACACTGAAGCTTTCTTT
>-|TRBV13|TRBJ2-2|few
CASSLGGRELAGELFF
TGTGCCAGCAGCTTAGGCGGCAGGGAGCTTGCCGGGGAGCTGTTTTTT
>-|TRBV20-1|TRBJ2-5|few
CSGTLYQETQYF
TGCAGTGGGACCCTGTACCAAGAGACCCAGTACTTC
>-|TRBV20-1|TRBJ2-1|many
CSASLPAGYYNEQFF
TGCAGTGCTAGTCTGCCGGCGGGTTACTACAATGAGCAGTTCTTC
>-|TRBV11-3|TRBJ2-7|many
CASSVSYEQYF
TGTGCCAGCAGCGTTAGCTACGAGCAGTACTTC
>-|TRBV27|TRBJ2-1|-
CASSLRGGDNEQFF
TGTGCCAGCAGTTTAAGGGGGGGGGACAATGAGCAGTTCTTC
>-|TRBV10-3|TRBJ1-4|many
CASRGGDDEKLFF
TGTGCCTCCCGGGGAGGGGACGATGAAAAACTGTTTTTT
>-|TRBV11-2|TRBJ2-5|many
CASSLMVGPETQYF
TGTGCCAGCAGCTTAATGGTGGGACCAGAGACCCAGTACTTC
>-|TRBV11-2|TRBJ2-3|many
CASSLSMGSTDTQYF
TGTGCCAGCAGCTTATCGATGGGAAGCACAGATACGCAGTATTTT
>-|TRBV12-3/TRBV12-4|TRBJ1-1|many
CASSRSGREAFF
TGTGCCAGCAGTCGGTCTGGAAGAGAAGCTTTCTTT
>-|TRBV7-9|TRBJ1-2|many
CASSLATNYGYTF
TGTGCCAGCAGTCTAGCCACTAACTATGGCTACACCTTC
>-|TRBV30|TRBJ2-7|many
CAWSVLGYEQYF
TGTGCCTGGAGTGTTTTAGGTTACGAGCAGTACTTC
>-|TRBV28|TRBJ1-5|many
CASSSQHRSVDPQHF
TGTGCCAGCAGTTCCCAACACCGTTCGGTCGATCCCCAGCATTTT
>TRBD2|TRBV6-1|TRBJ2-1|many
CASSAPGLAPNEQFF
TGTGCCAGCAGTGCCCCGGGACTAGCACCCAATGAGCAGTTCTTC
>-|TRBV11-3|TRBJ2-1|-
CASKGGWREQFF
TGTGCTAGTAAGGGGGGGTGGAGAGAGCAGTTCTTC
>-|TRBV12-3/TRBV12-4|TRBJ1-2|many
CASSFGRKNYGYTF
TGTGCCAGCAGTTTCGGCAGGAAGAACTATGGCTACACCTTC
>-|TRBV7-9|TRBJ2-7|many
CASSRDDSYEQYF
TGTGCCAGCAGCCGGGACGACTCCTACGAGCAGTACTTC
>-|TRBV28|TRBJ1-2|many
CASSPTGRGNYGYTF
TGTGCCAGCAGTCCGACAGGAAGAGGTAACTATGGCTACACCTTC
>TRBD1|TRBV3-1|TRBJ2-3|many
CASSPTGTDTQYF
TGTGCCAGCAGCCCGACAGGGACCGATACGCAGTATTTT
>TRBD1|TRBV2|TRBJ2-7|many
CATTRDREGQQYF
TGTGCCACCACCCGGGACAGGGAAGGGCAGCAGTACTTC
>-|TRBV29-1|TRBJ1-1|many
CSVRTMNTEAFF
TGCAGCGTAAGGACAATGAACACTGAAGCTTTCTTT